A single sample gave rise to the 25 T cell receptor beta chains below, sequenced in a study of blood T cell repertoires in COVID-19. The repertoire was sequenced with immunoSEQ multiplex PCR; TCRdb's copy has only in-frame clones and lacks some. Of 100,000 to 150,000 clones detected, roughly 86% appear once; the ten largest clones hold 3.5% to 4.5%. Sample: peripheral blood. The receptors come from a woman aged 60-75 years with acute or convalescent COVID-19.

The chain links TRBV6-5 to TRBJ2-7; 10 bases agree with TRBD2. There are 15 residues in the CDR3. The ends lost 9 bases at V and 2 bases at J; junction bases unmatched: 10. Germline V gene sequence: CDR1 MNHEY, CDR2 SVGAGI. CDR3 nucleotides: TGTGCCAGTACTACTCCCGGACTAGCGGCCTACGAGCAGTACTTC. Residues: CASTTPGLAAYEQYF.

The chain employs TRBV5-4 and TRBJ1-6, with a possible D match to TRBD1 (6 bases). Germline loops: CDR1 SGHNT, CDR2 YYREEE (reference sequence). The CDR3 spans 18 residues. V shed 5 bases and J shed 9 bases, with 27 bases lying between them. For the CDR3, the DNA is TGTGCCAGCAGGACAGGTTGGCGCCCGAGAGGAAGGGGTTCACCCCTCCACTTT. Its translation: CASRTGWRPRGRGSPLHF.

V usage is TRBV6-5 and J usage is TRBJ1-4; 7 bases match TRBD1. Unmatched junction bases numbered 9, after V lost 6 bases and J lost 5 bases. CDR1 is MNHEY and CDR2 is SVGAGI in the germline V gene. The CDR3 totals 15 residues. The CDR3 loop reads CASSDGTDGNEKLFF. The DNA for the CDR3 is TGTGCCAGCAGCGACGGGACAGATGGAAATGAAAAACTGTTTTTT.

This chain links TRBV4-2 with TRBJ2-1, with 11 bases identical to TRBD2. Germline V lookup: CDR1 LGHNA, CDR2 YNFKEQ. This CDR3 is built from 16 residues. After removal of 0 bases from V and 8 bases from J, the junction contained 6 bases not matched to a gene. The CDR3 DNA sequence: TGTGCCAGCAGCCAAGATGCTAGCGGGAGGAACTATGAGCAGTTCTTC. Translation gives CASSQDASGRNYEQFF.

V and J are TRBV7-9 and TRBJ2-3; 7 nucleotides agree with TRBD1. Trimming removed 5 bases from V and 4 bases from J; junction bases left unmatched: 6. Per germline, CDR1 SEHNR and CDR2 FQNEAQ (reference sequence). This CDR3 region has 14 residues. DNA of the CDR3: TGTGCCAGCAGCCCAGAGGGGACAGCAGATACGCAGTATTTT. It encodes CASSPEGTADTQYF.

This clone occurred once. This sequence joins TRBV5-1 and TRBJ1-1, with TRBD1 matching 7 bases. V trimming: 4 bases; J trimming: 0 bases; junction bases outside the gene matches: 9. CDR1 is SGHRS, CDR2 YFSETQ, per germline. The CDR3 covers 16 residues. The CDR3 DNA follows: TGCGCCAGCAGCCCCCGCCCGGGACAGATGAACACTGAAGCTTTCTTT. Protein: CASSPRPGQMNTEAFF.

The rearrangement uses TRBV6-6 and TRBJ2-7; D unclear. The CDR3 loop spans 12 amino acids. Germline V gene sequence: CDR1 MNHNY, CDR2 SVGAGI (reference sequence). The V end lost 3 bases, the J end lost 2 bases, and 5 bases lay between the germline ends. This chain's CDR3 is CASSYSAYEQYF. In DNA, the CDR3 is TGTGCCAGCAGTTATTCGGCCTACGAGCAGTACTTC.

V and J are TRBV5-4 and TRBJ2-5; unclear D gene. CDR1 is SGHNT, CDR2 YYREEE, per germline (reference sequence). Trimming left V 4 bases short and J 2 bases short, with 6 bases between. The CDR3 is 12 residues long. The CDR3 bases are TGTGCCAGCAGCCTCCTACAAGAGACCCAGTACTTC. Amino acids: CASSLLQETQYF.

The chain couples TRBV7-9 to TRBJ1-2; TRBD1 aligns across 9 bases. The germline V gene has CDR1 SEHNR and CDR2 FQNEAQ (reference sequence). V lost 4 bases to trimming and J lost 1 base; unmatched junction nucleotides: 4. The CDR3 is made up of 15 amino acids. The CDR3 region is CASSSRTGDNYGYTF. DNA for the CDR3: TGTGCCAGCAGCTCGCGGACAGGGGATAACTATGGCTACACCTTC.

This sequence joins TRBV19 and TRBJ1-1; 9 bases agree with TRBD1. The CDR3 is made up of 19 amino acids. The V and J ends lost 5 bases and 3 bases, in that order; junction bases with no gene match: 19. Looked up from germline, CDR1 is LNHDA and CDR2 is SQIVND (reference sequence). CDR3 DNA: TGTGCCAGTAGTGATCCTACCCACAGGGGGCTTAGTATGTACACTGAAGCTTTCTTT. Its translation: CASSDPTHRGLSMYTEAFF.

The V call is TRBV12-3 or TRBV12-4, the J call TRBJ1-2; D possibly corresponds to TRBD1 (5 bases). V was clipped by 1 base and J by 4 bases, with 7 bases between them. The CDR3 is made up of 13 amino acids. The CDR3 protein is CASSLGQFYGYTF. For the CDR3, the DNA is TGTGCCAGCAGTTTAGGACAGTTCTATGGCTACACCTTC.

This clone is a singleton in its sample. Other DNA variants within this sample encode the same CDR3. V is TRBV13 and J is TRBJ1-3; D unresolved. V was cut by 5 bases and J by 4 bases, with 12 bases left in between. The CDR3 contains 14 residues. Germline assignment: CDR1 PRHDT and CDR2 FYEKMQ (reference sequence). The CDR3 DNA is TGTGCCAGCAGCCCCCGGACGGGAGGAAACACCATATATTTT. Protein: CASSPRTGGNTIYF.

In this sample, this clone turned up once. The chain employs TRBV28 and TRBJ1-3, with TRBD1 as a possible D gene (5 bases). This CDR3 has 16 amino acids. Germline values: CDR1 MDHEN, CDR2 SYDVKM. The germline V and J ends were trimmed by 6 bases and 4 bases, with 19 bases remaining between them. Written as DNA, the CDR3 is TGTGCCAGCAGCCGCTTAAGTGGGGGAGGAGGAAACACCATATATTTT. Amino acid sequence: CASSRLSGGGGNTIYF. The whole variable domain, remainder taken from reference TRBV28 and TRBJ1-3, is DVKVTQSSRYLVKRTGEKVFLECVQDMDHENMFWYRQDPGLGLRLIYFSYDVKMKEKGDIPEGYSVSREKKERFSLILESASTNQTSMYLCASSRLSGGGGNTIYFGEGSWLTVV.

This sequence joins TRBV6-1 and TRBJ1-1; no clear D gene. The CDR3 totals 14 residues. Germline CDR1 is MNHNS and CDR2 is SASEGT. V lost 2 bases and J lost 4, with 11 bases in between. The CDR3: CASSERLPTTEAFF. Here the CDR3 DNA reads TGTGCCAGCAGTGAAAGACTCCCGACCACTGAAGCTTTCTTT.

This chain connects TRBV27 to TRBJ1-6, with TRBD1 matching 9 bases. Germline CDR1 MNHEY, CDR2 SMNVEV (reference sequence). This CDR3 is 14 amino acids long. V shed 2 bases and J 7 bases; nucleotides not matched to a gene: 0. Here the CDR3 reads CASSLGTGNSPLHF. The CDR3 DNA sequence: TGTGCCAGCAGTTTAGGGACAGGGAATTCACCCCTCCACTTT.

The rearrangement links TRBV3-1 (or the pseudogene TRBV3-2) to TRBJ2-5, with D perhaps matching TRBD1 (7 bases). V dropped 2 bases and J dropped 1 base, with 8 bases sitting between them. The germline CDR1 and CDR2 sequences are LGHDT and YNNKEL (reference sequence). The CDR3 is 14 residues long. For the CDR3, the DNA is TGTGCCAGCAGCCAACAGGGGGGCCAAGAGACCCAGTACTTC. Its protein product is CASSQQGGQETQYF.

V usage is TRBV11-3 and J usage is TRBJ1-1; D is undetermined. Deletions cut 5 bases from V and 4 bases from J, with 11 bases between. The CDR3 is 13 residues long. Germline CDR1 is SGHNT and CDR2 is YENEEA. CDR3 bases: TGTGCCAGCAGCGTTCGTAGAGGCACTGAAGCTTTCTTT. Translating gives CASSVRRGTEAFF.

The J gene is TRBJ2-1, the V gene TRBV28, with a possible D match to TRBD2 (6 bases). This CDR3 contains 15 residues. Germline CDR1 MDHEN, CDR2 SYDVKM. V lost 5 bases and J 0 bases, leaving 11 bases between the germline ends. This chain's CDR3 is CASSPGTLSYNEQFF. The CDR3, as DNA: TGTGCCAGCAGTCCCGGGACTCTCTCCTACAATGAGCAGTTCTTC.

The chain carries TRBV2 and TRBJ2-1; 11 nucleotides match TRBD2. V lost 6 bases to trimming and J lost 2 bases; unmatched junction nucleotides: 6. The CDR3 covers 16 residues. CDR1 and CDR2 (germline): SNHLY, FYNNEI. Here the CDR3 DNA reads TGTGCCAGCAGACTAGCGGGAGCGAGGACCTACAATGAGCAGTTCTTC. It encodes CASRLAGARTYNEQFF. The full variable domain, rest sourced from reference TRBV2 and TRBJ2-1, is EPEVTQTPSHQVTQMGQEVILRCVPISNHLYFYWYRQILGQKVEFLVSFYNNEISEKSEIFDDQFSVERPDGSNFTLKIRSTKLEDSAMYFCASRLAGARTYNEQFFGPGTRLTVL.

The chain combines TRBV30 with TRBJ1-2; 8 nucleotides align to TRBD1. There are 12 residues in the CDR3. The germline V gene encodes CDR1 GTSNPN and CDR2 SVGIG (reference sequence). The V gene end was trimmed by 5 bases and the J gene end by 7 bases; junction bases not matched to a gene: 6. The CDR3 coding sequence is TGTGCCTGGTTCAGGGGGCAACGTGGCTACACCTTC. This codes for CAWFRGQRGYTF.

The chain employs TRBV19 and TRBJ2-1; TRBD2 agrees at 11 bases. Per germline, CDR1 LNHDA and CDR2 SQIVND (reference sequence). The CDR3 is made up of 16 amino acids. After removal of 11 bases from V and 10 bases from J, the junction contained 19 bases not matched to a gene. CDR3 in amino acids: CASKAGGLAGEREQFF. CDR3 in DNA: TGTGCCTCTAAAGCTGGCGGACTAGCGGGCGAGCGGGAGCAGTTCTTC.

This rearrangement joins TRBV6-5 to TRBJ2-7; 7 nucleotides line up with TRBD1. Germline V gene lookup returns CDR1 MNHEY and CDR2 SVGAGI. Trimming at V came to 7 bases and at J to 0 bases, leaving 6 bases not matched to a gene. This CDR3 is built from 14 residues. The CDR3 nucleotides read TGTGCCAGCAACCCGACAGGGCCCTCCTACGAGCAGTACTTC. This sequence encodes CASNPTGPSYEQYF.

The gene calls are TRBV7-8 and TRBJ1-1, with a tentative D call TRBD1 (5 bases). The CDR3 covers 15 residues. The V end was cut by 1 base, the J end by 1 base, with 10 bases between. From germline, CDR1 is SGHVS and CDR2 FQNEAQ. Written as DNA, the CDR3 is TGTGCCAGCAGCTTAGGGTCAGGGAAGAACACTGAAGCTTTCTTT. Protein product: CASSLGSGKNTEAFF.

This clone was recorded only once. The chain combines TRBV15 with TRBJ1-2; unclear D gene. This CDR3 region has 15 residues. V lost 0 bases and J 7 bases, leaving 15 bases between the germline ends. Germline-derived CDR1 and CDR2 are LNHNV and YYDKDF (reference sequence). The DNA of the CDR3 is TGTGCCACCAGCAGAGATCCCCTCGTGAGCGCTGGCTACACCTTC. This sequence encodes CATSRDPLVSAGYTF.

J is TRBJ2-2 and V is TRBV15; TRBD1 agrees at 8 bases. Germline CDR1 and CDR2: LNHNV and YYDKDF (reference sequence). The CDR3 is 15 amino acids. The V and J ends lost 6 bases and 1 base, in that order; junction bases with no gene match: 4. CDR3 DNA: TGTGCCACCAGGACGGGACAGGTGAACACCGGGGAGCTGTTTTTT. Its protein is CATRTGQVNTGELFF.